Shown below are 17 T cell receptor beta chains from a single sample sequenced in a study of patients and donors after allogeneic stem cell transplantation. TCRdb re-called the RT-PCR reads with MiXCR, one entry per CDR3 protein. The sample lists about a million distinct CDR3 sequences; over 15% were seen once. Sample: blood, either unsorted or a sorted T cell fraction (not recorded which). The receptors derive from a human donor who was either an allogeneic HSCT recipient or a stem cell or donor lymphocyte infusion donor (not recorded which). It is not recorded whose cells these are; they may come from a transplant donor.

This clonotype was seen a few times. The chain has TRBV5-6 and TRBJ2-1; the D gene is possibly TRBD2 (6 bases). Germline CDR1 SGHDT, CDR2 YYEEEE. Trimming removed 7 bases at V and 10 bases at J, with 9 bases between. There are 10 residues in the CDR3. This CDR3 reads CASAGLEQFF. In DNA form, the CDR3 reads TGTGCCAGCGCGGGGTTAGAGCAGTTCTTC.

This clonotype has only a few counts. The V gene is TRBV20-1, the J gene TRBJ1-2; TRBD1 might be the D (5 bases). Germline loops: CDR1 DFQATT, CDR2 SNEGSKA (reference sequence). V lost 3 bases to trimming and J lost 9 bases, with 11 bases between them. CDR3 length: 11 residues. The CDR3 here is CSASREMSYTF. The CDR3, as DNA: TGCAGTGCTAGCAGGGAAATGAGCTACACCTTC.

This clonotype showed up just a few times. This chain connects TRBV5-1 to TRBJ1-1, with 7 bases aligning to TRBD1. Trimming cost V 2 bases and J 1 base; bases outside gene matches: 5. CDR1 is SGHRS, CDR2 YFSETQ, per germline. The CDR3 has 15 residues. The CDR3 reads CASSFRDSGNTEAFF. The CDR3 bases are TGCGCCAGCAGCTTCCGGGACAGCGGGAACACTGAAGCTTTCTTT.

The sample holds many counts of this clonotype. The rearrangement links TRBV5-1 to TRBJ1-1; D unclear. This CDR3 is 15 amino acids long. Germline CDR1 is SGHRS and CDR2 is YFSETQ. V lost 0 bases, J lost 2 bases, and 11 bases lay in between. This chain's CDR3 is CASSLVGSKNTEAFF. CDR3 nucleotides: TGCGCCAGCAGCTTGGTAGGCAGCAAAAACACTGAAGCTTTCTTT.

This clonotype was seen a few times. The rearrangement links TRBV12-3 or TRBV12-4 to TRBJ2-5, with D maybe TRBD1 (5 bases). The CDR3 is 13 amino acids. The V end was cut by 5 bases, the J end by 4 bases, with 11 bases between. CDR3 amino acids: CASSPKGPETQYF. CDR3 bases: TGTGCCAGCAGTCCCAAGGGGCCAGAGACCCAGTACTTC.

This clonotype was counted a few times. The chain links TRBV21-1 to TRBJ2-5. TRBV21-1 is flagged as a pseudogene. CDR3 length equals 11 residues. CDR3 coding DNA: TGTGCCAGCAGCAAAGGTCTGGCCCAGTACTTC. Amino acids: CASSKGLAQYF.

J is TRBJ1-5 and V is TRBV12-3 or TRBV12-4, with D perhaps TRBD1 (5 bases). V was shortened by 5 bases and J by 1 base, with 18 bases between the two germline ends. The length of the CDR3 is 17 residues. The CDR3 region has the DNA TGTGCCAGCAGTGACCCCCGGGACGGGGGAAGCAATCAGCCCCAGCATTTT. This gives the protein CASSDPRDGGSNQPQHF.

This clonotype was observed a few times. The chain combines TRBV12-3 or TRBV12-4 with TRBJ1-2; TRBD1 might be the D (5 bases). Trimming stripped 4 bases from V and 7 bases from J, with 13 bases between. This CDR3 is 13 amino acids long. The CDR3 protein is CASSSRALGGYTF. In nucleotides, the CDR3 is TGTGCCAGCAGTTCCAGGGCTCTGGGTGGCTACACCTTC.

In this sample, this clonotype turned up a few times. This chain links TRBV24-1 with TRBJ1-1; TRBD1 might be the D (5 bases). The CDR3 is 13 residues long. The V and J ends lost 7 bases and 1 base respectively, with 9 bases between them. The V gene's germline CDR1 is KGHDR and CDR2 SFDVKD. The CDR3 DNA follows: TGTGCCACCAGCCAAACAGGGAACACTGAAGCTTTCTTT. This translates into CATSQTGNTEAFF.

The CDR3 spells CASSPRSGGTDEQFF. The CDR3 bases are TGTGCCAGCAGCCCCCGTAGCGGGGGTACGGATGAGCAGTTCTTC. The rearrangement uses TRBV3-1 and TRBJ2-1; TRBD2 agrees at 9 bases. Trimming removed 4 bases from V and 8 bases from J; junction bases left unmatched: 9. The CDR3 runs 15 residues. From germline, CDR1 is LGHDT and CDR2 YNNKEL (reference sequence).

This clonotype was observed a handful of times. The chain couples TRBV4-3 to TRBJ2-3; D is unresolved. V was cut by 1 base and J by 0 bases, with 8 bases left in between. The CDR3 consists of 15 residues. Germline values: CDR1 LGHNA, CDR2 YSLEER. The CDR3 here is CASSQGLRSTDTQYF. For the CDR3, the DNA is TGCGCCAGCAGCCAAGGACTCCGAAGCACAGATACGCAGTATTTT.

This clonotype was counted many times. The V call is TRBV12-3 or TRBV12-4, the J call TRBJ2-3; D is unresolved. Deletions cut 1 base from V and 4 bases from J, with 6 bases between. This CDR3 is 13 amino acids long. CDR3 protein: CASSLDGADTQYF. In DNA form, the CDR3 reads TGTGCCAGCAGTTTAGACGGAGCAGATACGCAGTATTTT.

This clonotype was found many times. The chain has TRBV12-3 or TRBV12-4 and TRBJ2-5; 8 bases line up with TRBD2. The CDR3 is made up of 14 amino acids. V was clipped by 6 bases and J by 6 bases; unmatched bases: 9. The CDR3 nucleotides read TGTGCCAGCAGCTTCGGGGGGGGGATGAAGACCCAGTACTTC. It codes for CASSFGGGMKTQYF.

This clonotype was seen only a few times. The chain links TRBV19 to TRBJ1-5; TRBD1 matches at 10 bases. CDR1 is LNHDA and CDR2 is SQIVND in the germline V gene (reference sequence). V gave up 1 base and J gave up 2 bases; unmatched junction bases: 5. The CDR3 extends over 17 amino acids. In DNA, the CDR3 is TGTGCCAGTAGTATAGTCCAGGGGACAGGGGGCAATCAGCCCCAGCATTTT. Translating gives CASSIVQGTGGNQPQHF.

This clonotype was observed a handful of times. The chain has TRBV5-1 and TRBJ2-5, with D tentatively TRBD1 or TRBD2 (5 bases each). Germline V gene lookup returns CDR1 SGHRS and CDR2 YFSETQ. V shed 7 bases and J shed 5 bases, with 18 bases lying between them. This CDR3 has 14 residues. The CDR3 coding sequence is TGCGCCAGCTCTGACGCTAGGGGCGGGGAGACCCAGTACTTC. This gives the protein CASSDARGGETQYF.

Only a few counts were recorded for this clonotype. The genes are TRBV6-5 and TRBJ1-2, with D tentatively TRBD1 (5 bases). The V end was cut by 3 bases, the J end by 4 bases, with 12 bases between. Looked up from germline, CDR1 is MNHEY and CDR2 is SVGAGI. The CDR3 sequence is 14 residues long. The CDR3, as DNA: TGTGCCAGCAGTTATGCCCCCGACAGCTATGGCTACACCTTC. It specifies CASSYAPDSYGYTF.

The CDR3 nucleotides are TGTGCCAGCAGCGCTGGGGTAATAGAGAGAGGAAACACCATATATTTT. Protein product: CASSAGVIERGNTIYF. The rearrangement joins TRBV9 to TRBJ1-3; no firm D call. This CDR3 comprises 16 residues. The ends were cut back, 3 bases at V and 4 bases at J, with 17 bases in the middle. The germline gives CDR1 SGDLS, CDR2 YYNGEE.